The rows below give T cell receptor beta chains drawn from one sample of a study of naive and memory T cell subsets. TCRdb re-called the 5' RACE reads with MiXCR, one entry per CDR3 protein. The table lists 55,000 to 70,000 distinct CDR3 sequences, under 8.5% of them singletons. Receptor source: a male donor in good health. Each CDR3 is given with its conserved first and last residue. The D gene is left open where the match is weak. Clone size is not always given. Where it is, it says once, few, many or a class for expanded clones.

d_gene | abundance | j_gene | v_gene | CDR3aa | CDR3nt
TRBD2 | many | TRBJ2-7 | TRBV7-8 | CASSPLAGRSYEQYF | TGTGCCAGCAGCCCACTAGCGGGGAGATCCTACGAGCAGTACTTC
NA | NA | TRBJ1-4 | TRBV20-1 | CSAREWGQGGEKLFF | TGCAGTGCTAGAGAATGGGGGCAAGGGGGTGAAAAACTGTTTTTT
NA | NA | TRBJ1-5 | TRBV12-3/TRBV12-4 | CASSLTDLQPQHF | TGTGCCAGCAGTCTGACAGACCTTCAGCCCCAGCATTTT
NA | NA | TRBJ2-2 | TRBV29-1 | CSVGERDAGELFF | TGCAGCGTTGGGGAAAGAGACGCCGGGGAGCTGTTTTTT
NA | few | TRBJ2-2 | TRBV6-5 | CASSYTGAAAGELFF | TGTGCCAGCAGTTACACGGGGGCGGCAGCCGGGGAGCTGTTTTTT
NA | many | TRBJ2-1 | TRBV9 | CASSGSGTLSYNEQFF | TGTGCCAGCAGCGGGTCAGGAACCCTCTCCTACAATGAGCAGTTCTTC
NA | NA | TRBJ2-1 | TRBV6-6 | CASRALASRTNEQFF | TGTGCCAGCAGAGCCCTAGCGAGTAGGACCAATGAGCAGTTCTTC
NA | many | TRBJ2-6 | TRBV3-1 | CASSQPSKSGANVLTF | TGTGCCAGCAGCCAGCCCTCCAAGTCTGGGGCCAACGTCCTGACTTTC
NA | NA | TRBJ2-7 | TRBV11-2 | CASSLVGVPPYEQYF | TGTGCCAGCAGCTTAGTGGGGGTGCCCCCCTACGAGCAGTACTTC
NA | many | TRBJ2-5 | TRBV6-2/TRBV6-3 | CATGRGETQYF | TGTGCCACCGGACGAGGAGAGACCCAGTACTTC
TRBD2 | many | TRBJ2-1 | TRBV27 | CASSYTGGGNEQFF | TGTGCCAGCAGTTATACGGGAGGGGGCAATGAGCAGTTCTTC
TRBD2 | many | TRBJ2-1 | TRBV20-1 | CSARLAGGPGKLNEQFF | TGCAGTGCTAGACTAGCGGGAGGGCCTGGTAAGCTTAATGAGCAGTTCTTC
NA | NA | TRBJ2-5 | TRBV5-1 | CASSFYRQETQYF | TGCGCCAGCAGCTTTTACAGGCAAGAGACCCAGTACTTC
TRBD2 | few | TRBJ2-7 | TRBV11-1 | CASSLGEGLIYEQYF | TGTGCCAGCAGCTTGGGAGAGGGACTAATCTACGAGCAGTACTTC
TRBD1 | NA | TRBJ1-1 | TRBV6-5 | CASSVSDFEGASVGGEAFF | TGTGCCAGCAGCGTCTCCGATTTTGAGGGGGCTAGTGTCGGAGGTGAAGCTTTCTTT
NA | NA | TRBJ2-2 | TRBV19 | CASYVTGELFF | TGTGCCAGTTACGTTACCGGGGAGCTGTTTTTT
NA | many | TRBJ1-5 | TRBV6-6 | CASSYTDTIEQPQHF | TGTGCCAGCAGTTATACAGATACCATAGAACAGCCCCAGCATTTT
NA | many | TRBJ2-3 | TRBV12-3/TRBV12-4 | CASSLMGSSTDTQYF | TGTGCCAGCAGTTTAATGGGGTCTAGCACAGATACGCAGTATTTT
TRBD2 | many | TRBJ2-3 | TRBV5-1 | CASSLGLAASSTDTQYF | TGCGCCAGCAGCTTGGGTCTAGCGGCGTCTAGCACAGATACGCAGTATTTT
TRBD2 | NA | TRBJ2-1 | TRBV9 | CASSASGGASYNEQFF | TGTGCCAGCAGCGCTAGCGGGGGGGCCTCCTACAATGAGCAGTTCTTC
NA | few | TRBJ1-6 | TRBV3-1 | CASGSWGASYNSPLHF | TGTGCCAGCGGGAGCTGGGGAGCCTCCTATAATTCACCCCTCCACTTT
TRBD1 | few | TRBJ1-2 | TRBV29-1 | CSVPRQGAYRGWDGYTF | TGCAGCGTTCCCCGACAGGGGGCGTATCGGGGCTGGGATGGCTACACCTTC
NA | NA | TRBJ1-2 | TRBV11-1 | CASSSAGYGYTF | TGTGCCAGCAGCTCCGCAGGGTACGGCTACACCTTC
NA | NA | TRBJ2-2 | TRBV7-9 | CASSLEWDTGELFF | TGTGCCAGCAGCTTAGAGTGGGATACCGGGGAGCTGTTTTTT
NA | NA | TRBJ2-1 | TRBV11-1 | CASSPQNGALTYNEQFF | TGTGCCAGCAGCCCCCAAAACGGGGCCCTAACCTACAATGAGCAGTTCTTC
NA | NA | TRBJ2-2 | TRBV7-9 | CASSLPFSDTGELFF | TGTGCCAGCAGCCTTCCCTTTTCCGACACCGGGGAGCTGTTTTTT
TRBD1 | NA | TRBJ2-1 | TRBV7-9 | CASSSPGQGPNEQFF | TGTGCCAGCAGCTCCCCGGGACAGGGCCCCAATGAGCAGTTCTTC